This TCR beta chain stems from a study of T cell changes during pregnancy in multiple sclerosis. Some clones are missing from TCRdb's copy, which holds only in-frame ones; the method was immunoSEQ multiplex PCR. This table has more than 65,000 clones, around nine tenths appearing once. The sequence was obtained from a female donor with multiple sclerosis, enrolled in a pregnancy study. Specimen: CD4+ T cells from peripheral blood mononuclear cells, collected before pregnancy.

The CDR3: CASSHGGGYTGELFF. The DNA of the CDR3 is TGTGCCAGCAGCCATGGCGGGGGGTATACCGGGGAGCTGTTTTTT. This chain uses TRBV5-6 with TRBJ2-2; 8 bases align to TRBD2. Germline V gives CDR1 SGHDT, CDR2 YYEEEE. The CDR3 loop spans 15 amino acids. The V segment lost 4 bases and the J segment 5 bases; nucleotides outside the gene matches: 7.